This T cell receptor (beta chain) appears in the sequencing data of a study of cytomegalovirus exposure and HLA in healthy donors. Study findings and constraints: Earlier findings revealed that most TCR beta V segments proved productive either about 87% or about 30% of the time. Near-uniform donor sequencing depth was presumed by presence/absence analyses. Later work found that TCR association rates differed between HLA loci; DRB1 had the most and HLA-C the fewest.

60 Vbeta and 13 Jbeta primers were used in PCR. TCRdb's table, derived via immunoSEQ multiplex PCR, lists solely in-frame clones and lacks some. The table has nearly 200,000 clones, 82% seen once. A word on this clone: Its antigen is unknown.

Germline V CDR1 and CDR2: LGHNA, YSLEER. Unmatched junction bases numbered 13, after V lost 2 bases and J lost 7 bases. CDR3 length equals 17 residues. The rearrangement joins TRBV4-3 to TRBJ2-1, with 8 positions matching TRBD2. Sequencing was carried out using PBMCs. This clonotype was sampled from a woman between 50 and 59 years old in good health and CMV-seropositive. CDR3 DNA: TGCGCCAGCAGCCAATCCGAACTGGCGGGGGGCCGGAATGAGCAGTTCTTC. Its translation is CASSQSELAGGRNEQFF.